The 9 T cell receptor beta chains reported below all come from one sample, sequenced in a study of blood T cell repertoires in COVID-19. Data came from immunoSEQ multiplex PCR; TCRdb stores just in-frame clones and leaves some out. The sample yields around 130,000 clones, roughly 80% seen once. The sequenced material came from peripheral blood. The receptors come from a woman older than 75 with acute or convalescent COVID-19.

As DNA, the CDR3 is TGTGCCAGCAGTTTCACTTTAGCGGGGGTGAACGAGCAGTACTTC. It is translated as CASSFTLAGVNEQYF. This chain uses TRBV27 with TRBJ2-7; 9 nucleotides align to TRBD2. With V trimmed by 3 bases and J by 5 bases, 8 bases remained unmatched. The CDR3 consists of 15 residues. In germline, CDR1 is MNHEY, CDR2 SMNVEV (reference sequence).

The J gene is TRBJ1-3, the V gene TRBV7-9; no clear D. V was trimmed by 3 bases and J by 0 bases, leaving 12 bases between them. The CDR3 consists of 16 residues. Germline values: CDR1 SEHNR, CDR2 FQNEAQ (reference sequence). The CDR3 region is CASSLVVAYSGNTIYF. For the CDR3, the DNA is TGTGCCAGCAGCTTGGTAGTCGCTTACTCTGGAAACACCATATATTTT.

The DNA of the CDR3 is TGTGCCAGCTCACTCGTTAGCGGGACCCGCACAGATACGCAGTATTTT. It yields the protein CASSLVSGTRTDTQYF. The chain combines TRBV18 with TRBJ2-3, with 8 bases that match TRBD2. From germline, CDR1 is KGHSH and CDR2 LQKENI. The CDR3 extends over 16 amino acids. The V segment lost 4 bases and the J segment 1 base; nucleotides outside the gene matches: 7.

The table lists this clone with a count of one. The V gene is TRBV14, the J gene TRBJ1-1, with TRBD1 as a possible D gene (6 bases). The CDR3 covers 17 residues. Trimming removed 3 bases at V and 1 base at J, with 18 bases between. Germline V CDR1 and CDR2: SGHDN, FVKESK. Here the CDR3 DNA reads TGTGCCAGCAGCCAGGCGAAGGGGAAAGGGGGGAACACTGAAGCTTTCTTT. Encoded protein: CASSQAKGKGGNTEAFF.

V gene TRBV7-6 combines with J gene TRBJ2-7; 7 nucleotides agree with TRBD1. CDR1 is SGHVS and CDR2 is FNYEAQ in the germline V gene. Unmatched junction bases numbered 8, after V lost 0 bases and J lost 3 bases. The CDR3 is 16 amino acids. DNA of the CDR3: TGTGCCAGCAGCTTAGCGGACAGGCGCTATTACTACGAGCAGTACTTC. Its protein is CASSLADRRYYYEQYF.

This chain uses TRBV9 with TRBJ2-1, with 7 bases matching TRBD2. The CDR3 runs 17 residues. Germline values: CDR1 SGDLS, CDR2 YYNGEE. V trimming: 0 bases; J trimming: 4 bases; junction bases outside the gene matches: 10. The CDR3 protein is CASSVANAGAKYNEQFF. The CDR3 nucleotides read TGTGCCAGCAGCGTAGCGAATGCGGGAGCCAAATACAATGAGCAGTTCTTC.

The chain links TRBV18 to TRBJ2-1; TRBD1 agrees at 11 bases. V shed 2 bases, J shed 6 bases, and the junction held 6 bases outside the gene matches. The CDR3 loop spans 16 amino acids. Germline assignment: CDR1 KGHSH and CDR2 LQKENI. CDR3: CASSPGQGARGNEQFF. The DNA of the CDR3 is TGTGCCAGCTCACCAGGACAGGGGGCAAGGGGCAATGAGCAGTTCTTC.

This chain uses TRBV6-6 with TRBJ2-7, with 9 bases aligning to TRBD1. The J segment lost 6 bases and the V segment lost 6 bases, leaving 15 bases of the junction unmatched. This CDR3 has 16 amino acids. Germline V gives CDR1 MNHNY, CDR2 SVGAGI (reference sequence). The CDR3 nucleotides are TGTGCCAGCAGCTCCATGACAGGGGGACCTACCTCCGAGCAGTACTTC. It yields the protein CASSSMTGGPTSEQYF.

The chain has TRBV7-2 and TRBJ2-7; 10 bases fit TRBD1. The V gene end was trimmed by 6 bases and the J gene end by 3 bases; junction bases not matched to a gene: 5. Germline lookup yields CDR1 SGHTA and CDR2 FQGNSA. CDR3 length: 14 residues. The CDR3 DNA follows: TGTGCCAGCAGATGGACAGGGGGGGGCTACGAGCAGTACTTC. Protein sequence: CASRWTGGGYEQYF. The full variable domain, completed using reference TRBV7-2 and TRBJ2-7, is GAGVSQSPSNKVTEKGKDVELRCDPISGHTALYWYRQSLGQGLEFLIYFQGNSAPDKSGLPSDRFSAERTGGSVSTLTIQRTQQEDSAVYLCASRWTGGGYEQYFGPGTRLTVT.